These 13 T cell receptor beta chains originate from one sample sequenced in a study of blood T cell repertoires in COVID-19. Some clones are missing from TCRdb's copy, which holds only in-frame ones; the method was immunoSEQ multiplex PCR. The sample holds about 310,000 clones, roughly 90% seen once. The material sequenced was peripheral blood. The source is a man aged 18 to 35 with active or convalescent COVID-19.

The chain couples TRBV10-3 to TRBJ1-5, with a tentative D call TRBD1 (6 bases). The V gene lost 0 bases and the J gene lost 7 bases, with 16 bases spanning the gap. Germline V CDR1 and CDR2: ENHRY, SYGVKD. The CDR3 is 16 residues long. The CDR3 sequence: CAISESLRQGTQPQHF. The CDR3 region has the DNA TGTGCCATCAGTGAGTCGCTTCGGCAGGGGACGCAGCCCCAGCATTTT.

The gene calls are TRBV7-9 and TRBJ2-2, with D perhaps TRBD2 (6 bases). CDR1 is SEHNR, CDR2 FQNEAQ, per germline (reference sequence). The length of the CDR3 is 15 residues. V gave up 5 bases and J gave up 7 bases, with 17 bases separating them. CDR3 amino acids: CASSQVGGEDGELFF. As DNA, the CDR3 is TGTGCCAGCAGCCAAGTGGGGGGTGAAGACGGGGAGCTGTTTTTT.

The chain links TRBV5-1 to TRBJ1-3, with D possibly matching TRBD1 (6 bases). This CDR3 contains 13 residues. In germline, CDR1 is SGHRS, CDR2 YFSETQ. V lost 4 bases, J lost 4 bases, and 9 bases lay in between. The CDR3 DNA follows: TGCGCCAGCAGCGAGGGGGACGGAAACACCATATATTTT. The encoded protein is CASSEGDGNTIYF.

This clone was observed a single time. The J gene is TRBJ2-7, the V gene TRBV7-9, with unresolved D. The CDR3 runs 12 residues. V gave up 8 bases and J gave up 2 bases, with 10 bases separating them. Germline CDR1 reads SEHNR; CDR2 reads FQNEAQ (reference sequence). The CDR3 nucleotides are TGTGCCAGCGGGTGGGCGACCTACGAGCAGTACTTC. It specifies CASGWATYEQYF.

V and J are TRBV7-2 and TRBJ1-6; weak D call: TRBD1 (5 bases). Trimming removed 1 base at V and 13 bases at J, with 11 bases between. In germline, CDR1 is SGHTA, CDR2 FQGNSA. The CDR3 totals 13 residues. The CDR3 nucleotides are TGTGCCAGCAGCTTAGACAGGTTATCTCCCCTCCACTTT. As protein: CASSLDRLSPLHF.

The CDR3 here is CASSRLTGTSRETQYF. DNA of the CDR3: TGTGCCAGCAGCCGATTAACCGGGACTAGCAGGGAGACCCAGTACTTC. The chain combines TRBV11-2 with TRBJ2-5, with TRBD2 identical over 9 bases. V lost 5 bases, J lost 5 bases, and 12 bases stayed unmatched. The CDR3 spans 16 residues. From germline, CDR1 is SGHAT and CDR2 FQNNGV.

V and J are TRBV15 and TRBJ2-5; perhaps TRBD2 as D (6 bases). Trimming removed 2 bases from V and 4 bases from J, with 20 bases in between. Looked up from germline, CDR1 is LNHNV and CDR2 is YYDKDF (reference sequence). The CDR3 is 17 amino acids. The CDR3 region is CATSRPLLAPTGETQYF. In DNA form, the CDR3 reads TGTGCCACCAGCAGACCCTTACTAGCCCCTACGGGAGAGACCCAGTACTTC.

This clone appeared a single time. The chain is built from TRBV14 and TRBJ2-7; D is unclear. Germline CDR1 SGHDN, CDR2 FVKESK. V lost 1 base and J 2 bases, leaving 15 bases between the germline ends. The CDR3 spans 16 residues. The CDR3 reads CASSQVFGPFAYEQYF. CDR3 in DNA: TGTGCCAGCAGCCAAGTTTTTGGCCCGTTCGCCTACGAGCAGTACTTC. The whole variable domain, filled in from reference TRBV14 and TRBJ2-7, reads EAGVTQFPSHSVIEKGQTVTLRCDPISGHDNLYWYRRVMGKEIKFLLHFVKESKQDESGMPNNRFLAERTGGTYSTLKVQPAELEDSGVYFCASSQVFGPFAYEQYFGPGTRLTVT.

This CDR3 is CASSDFLWGLPNIGPQHF. CDR3 sequence (DNA): TGCGCCAGCAGTGACTTTCTCTGGGGGCTTCCCAATATCGGCCCCCAGCATTTT. The chain is built from TRBV10-1 and TRBJ1-5, with a possible D match to TRBD1 (6 bases). Looked up from germline, CDR1 is WNHNN and CDR2 is SYGVQD (reference sequence). V lost 3 bases to trimming and J lost 10 bases, with 28 bases between them. The CDR3 is 18 residues long.

This chain uses TRBV7-6 with TRBJ2-5; TRBD1 might be the D (6 bases). V lost 0 bases and J lost 3, with 14 bases in between. Germline lookup yields CDR1 SGHVS and CDR2 FNYEAQ. This CDR3 comprises 16 residues. The CDR3 here is CASSLAGATAKETQYF. The DNA for the CDR3 is TGTGCCAGCAGCTTAGCGGGGGCGACCGCTAAAGAGACCCAGTACTTC.

The chain recombines TRBV2 with TRBJ1-4; D gene uncertain. Germline V gene lookup returns CDR1 SNHLY and CDR2 FYNNEI. The CDR3 is 13 residues long. Trimming removed 6 bases from V and 3 bases from J, with 8 bases in between. Here the CDR3 reads CASRGSSNEKLFF. The CDR3 nucleotides are TGTGCCAGCAGGGGCTCTTCTAATGAAAAACTGTTTTTT. The full variable domain, completed using reference TRBV2 and TRBJ1-4, is EPEVTQTPSHQVTQMGQEVILRCVPISNHLYFYWYRQILGQKVEFLVSFYNNEISEKSEIFDDQFSVERPDGSNFTLKIRSTKLEDSAMYFCASRGSSNEKLFFGSGTQLSVL.

J is TRBJ1-5 and V is TRBV19; 7 nucleotides match TRBD1. Losses at the gene ends were 5 bases for V and 0 bases for J; bases not matched to a gene: 7. The germline gives CDR1 LNHDA, CDR2 SQIVND (reference sequence). The CDR3 sequence is 16 residues long. In DNA, the CDR3 is TGTGCCAGTAGTCACCGGACAGGATATAGCAATCAGCCCCAGCATTTT. This gives the protein CASSHRTGYSNQPQHF.

The V call is TRBV5-4, the J call TRBJ2-7, with a tentative D call TRBD2 (6 bases). V was trimmed by 3 bases and J by 5 bases, leaving 12 bases between them. CDR1 is SGHNT and CDR2 is YYREEE in the germline V gene (reference sequence). This CDR3 has 13 residues. The CDR3: CASSWRLDHEQYF. The CDR3 coding sequence is TGTGCCAGCAGCTGGAGACTAGACCACGAGCAGTACTTC.